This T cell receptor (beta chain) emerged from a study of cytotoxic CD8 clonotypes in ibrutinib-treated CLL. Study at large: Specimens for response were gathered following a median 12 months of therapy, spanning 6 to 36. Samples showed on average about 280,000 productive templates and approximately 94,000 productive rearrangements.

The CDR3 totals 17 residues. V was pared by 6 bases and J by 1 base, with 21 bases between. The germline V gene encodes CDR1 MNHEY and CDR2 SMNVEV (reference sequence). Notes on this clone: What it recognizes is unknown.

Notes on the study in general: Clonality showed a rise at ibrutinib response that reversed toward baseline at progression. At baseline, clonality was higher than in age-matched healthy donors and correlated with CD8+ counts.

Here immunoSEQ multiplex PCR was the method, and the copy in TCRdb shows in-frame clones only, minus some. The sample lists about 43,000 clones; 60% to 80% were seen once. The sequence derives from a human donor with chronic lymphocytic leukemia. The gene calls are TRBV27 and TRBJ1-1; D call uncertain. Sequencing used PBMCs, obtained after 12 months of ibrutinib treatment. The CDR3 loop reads CASSQNRFSPWNTEAFF. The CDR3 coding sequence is TGTGCCAGCAGCCAAAACCGTTTTTCTCCATGGAACACTGAAGCTTTCTTT.